The text below deals with one TCR beta chain. The sample is drawn from a study of technical replicates of blood from a few donors. The CDR3 is 15 residues long. Germline V CDR1 and CDR2: MNHEY, SMNVEV (reference sequence). After removal of 7 bases from V and 2 bases from J, the junction contained 6 bases not matched to a gene. Assay: immunoSEQ multiplex PCR; the TCRdb copy retains only in-frame clones and omits some. The data show about 14,000 clones, approximately 78% seen once. The sequence was obtained from a human donor in good health. The chain links TRBV27 to TRBJ2-1; 9 bases line up with TRBD2. Sequenced input: PBMCs. The CDR3 spells CASTRAGGTYNEQFF. CDR3 in DNA: TGTGCCAGCACCCGAGCGGGAGGAACCTACAATGAGCAGTTCTTC.